This entry lists 21 T cell receptor beta chains sequenced from one sample in a study of low-dose radiotherapy and immunotherapy resistance in tumors (dated by TCRdb to the early 2020s). Data came from an Illumina HiSeq 2500. To make first-strand cDNA, Superscript III was used along with a set of TRAV- and TRBV-specific primers so that both the TCRalpha and TCRbeta chains were covered. TCRs were amplified with Phusion for around 20 PCR cycles, with a constant-region primer paired with the adapter attached to the V primers. Using fastp trimming at Q25 and MiXCR clonotype assembly, TCRdb reanalyzed the public sequencing data and kept in-frame beta chains. Rows with a matching CDR3 protein are joined into one entry that keeps the most common DNA and genes. The sample records around 80,000 distinct CDR3 sequences, less than 20% of which are singletons. The biggest ten clones account for 1.4% to 1.5% of the sample.

The time point label of this sample denotes: after trial treatment. This specimen's treatment or condition label, interpreted: LDRT plus nivolumab, ipilimumab, low-dose cyclophosphamide and aspirin (RACIN trial). Sequences were derived from PBMCs, sampled after low-dose radiotherapy plus immunotherapy. The receptors here all came from a male donor with prostate cancer.

In regard to this clonotype: This likely came from a read error, as a far larger clone is one base away. This chain joins TRBV5-4 and TRBJ2-7, with 8 positions matching TRBD1. The trim removed 5 bases at V and 7 bases at J, leaving 14 bases unmatched. The CDR3 extends over 15 amino acids. CDR1 and CDR2 (germline): SGHNT, YYREEE (reference sequence). CDR3 bases: TGTGCCAGCAGGTACGGACAGGGACCCTACAATGAGCAGTACTTC. This gives the protein CASRYGQGPYNEQYF.

Points on this clonotype: A far larger clone is just one base off, so this is likely a read error. V and J are TRBV6-2 or TRBV6-3 and TRBJ2-1; D gene ambiguous. V was cut by 5 bases and J by 10 bases, with 15 bases left in between. CDR3 size: 13 residues. CDR1 is MNHEY and CDR2 is SVGEGT in the germline V gene. Here the CDR3 DNA reads TGTGCCAGCAGTGTATCAGGAAACTACGAGCAGTTCTTC. This encodes CASSVSGNYEQFF.

The V call is TRBV13, the J call TRBJ1-2; D gene ambiguous. The CDR3 sequence is 14 residues long. The V gene's germline CDR1 is PRHDT and CDR2 FYEKMQ (reference sequence). Trimming pared 5 bases from V and 7 bases from J, leaving 17 bases between. This CDR3 is CASSGSGEVVGYTF. The CDR3 DNA follows: TGTGCCAGCAGCGGTTCCGGCGAAGTGGTTGGCTACACCTTC.

This clonotype was counted ten times or more. The V and J genes are TRBV28 and TRBJ1-6; the D is unclear. This CDR3 is built from 12 residues. The V gene lost 10 bases and the J gene lost 1 base, with 5 bases spanning the gap. Germline-derived CDR1 and CDR2 are MDHEN and SYDVKM. The CDR3: CATLSYNSPLHF. The CDR3 DNA reads as TGTGCCACCCTTTCCTATAATTCACCCCTCCACTTT.

The rearrangement joins TRBV7-8 to TRBJ2-3; D gene ambiguous. The CDR3 totals 14 residues. The V gene's germline CDR1 is SGHVS and CDR2 FQNEAQ. Deletions cut 5 bases from V and 0 bases from J, with 9 bases between. CDR3 sequence (DNA): TGTGCCAGCAGCCCGCGGCGGAGCACAGATACGCAGTATTTT. Protein sequence: CASSPRRSTDTQYF.

This clonotype has at least ten counts. This sequence joins TRBV5-6 and TRBJ1-1; D remains ambiguous. The ends were cut back, 4 bases at V and 4 bases at J, with 11 bases in the middle. This CDR3 region has 13 residues. Per germline, CDR1 SGHDT and CDR2 YYEEEE. Here the CDR3 reads CASSVGSGTEAFF. CDR3 DNA: TGTGCCAGCAGCGTAGGGTCCGGCACTGAAGCTTTCTTT.

The chain recombines TRBV7-9 with TRBJ2-2; D not resolved. V lost 3 bases to trimming and J lost 3 bases, with 8 bases between them. Germline lookup yields CDR1 SEHNR and CDR2 FQNEAQ (reference sequence). This CDR3 is 14 amino acids long. The CDR3 loop is CASSLRPHTGELFF. The DNA for the CDR3 is TGTGCCAGCAGCTTGCGCCCACACACCGGGGAGCTGTTTTTT. The full variable domain, completed using reference TRBV7-9 and TRBJ2-2, is DTGVSQNPRHKITKRGQNVTFRCDPISEHNRLYWYRQTLGQGPEFLTYFQNEAQLEKSRLLSDRFSAERPKGSFSTLEIQRTEQGDSAMYLCASSLRPHTGELFFGEGSRLTVL.

This clonotype was seen repeatedly, ten times or more. The chain couples TRBV20-1 to TRBJ2-7; D gene ambiguous. The CDR3 sequence is 12 residues long. Trimming left V 3 bases short and J 2 bases short, with 8 bases between. The germline gives CDR1 DFQATT, CDR2 SNEGSKA (reference sequence). CDR3 sequence reads: CSASPQTYEQYF. In nucleotides, the CDR3 is TGCAGTGCTAGCCCCCAGACCTACGAGCAGTACTTC.

This clonotype was counted at least ten times. The rearrangement links TRBV7-9 to TRBJ2-5; D unresolved. Germline loops: CDR1 SEHNR, CDR2 FQNEAQ (reference sequence). The CDR3 sequence is 12 residues long. The germline V and J ends were trimmed by 3 bases and 6 bases, with 8 bases remaining between them. CDR3: CASSFGGQTQYF. In DNA, the CDR3 is TGTGCCAGCAGCTTTGGCGGTCAGACCCAGTACTTC.

In its sample, this clonotype was seen once. The likely explanation is a read error, given a far larger clone one base away. The V gene is TRBV28, the J gene TRBJ2-7, with D perhaps matching TRBD2 (7 bases). There are 17 residues in the CDR3. The V and J ends lost 7 bases and 7 bases respectively, with 29 bases between them. Germline V gives CDR1 MDHEN, CDR2 SYDVKM. The CDR3 DNA sequence: TGTGCCAGCACCCCCTCGTTGGGCGGGAGCGGGGACAATGAGCAGTACTTC. It encodes CASTPSLGGSGDNEQYF.

Many counts were recorded for this clonotype. CDR3 DNA: TGTGCCAGCATCGGGCGGGAGGGCCGACATACGCAGTATTTT. It encodes CASIGREGRHTQYF. J is TRBJ2-3 and V is TRBV6-8, with 9 bases aligning to TRBD2. J gave up 7 bases and V 7 bases, and 9 bases lay outside the gene matches. This CDR3 has 14 amino acids. In germline, CDR1 is MNHGY, CDR2 SAAAGT.

V and J are TRBV4-2 and TRBJ2-1; weak D call: TRBD2 (5 bases). The length of the CDR3 is 17 residues. Trimming stripped 2 bases from V and 0 bases from J, with 14 bases between. Germline V gives CDR1 LGHNA, CDR2 YNFKEQ. Here the CDR3 reads CASSQRRFPSSYNEQFF. For the CDR3, the DNA is TGTGCCAGCAGCCAACGGAGGTTCCCAAGCTCCTACAATGAGCAGTTCTTC.

This clonotype was seen many times. This chain connects TRBV28 to TRBJ2-3; weak D call: TRBD2 (5 bases). The CDR3 contains 17 residues. V was shortened by 6 bases and J by 1 base, with 20 bases between the two germline ends. Germline V lookup: CDR1 MDHEN, CDR2 SYDVKM. The CDR3 loop is CASSQVRRVGGTDTQYF. The CDR3 DNA reads TGTGCCAGCAGCCAGGTACGGCGGGTTGGCGGCACAGATACGCAGTATTTT.

This clonotype was detected ten times or more. The chain is built from TRBV28 and TRBJ1-6; no reliable D call. Germline CDR1 reads MDHEN; CDR2 reads SYDVKM. Trimming shortened V by 7 bases and J by 7 bases, and 14 bases separated the two germline ends. This CDR3 is built from 14 residues. The chain's CDR3 is CASTADTLNSPLHF. In DNA, the CDR3 is TGTGCCAGCACTGCAGACACTCTAAATTCACCCCTCCACTTT. The full variable domain, its missing parts supplied by reference TRBV28 and TRBJ1-6, is DVKVTQSSRYLVKRTGEKVFLECVQDMDHENMFWYRQDPGLGLRLIYFSYDVKMKEKGDIPEGYSVSREKKERFSLILESASTNQTSMYLCASTADTLNSPLHFGNGTRLTVT.

Here the CDR3 DNA reads TGTGCCAGCAAATTGGGACTAGCAACCAACACAGATACGCAGTATTTT. Amino acid sequence: CASKLGLATNTDTQYF. The chain carries TRBV28 and TRBJ2-3; the match to TRBD2 covers 9 bases. This CDR3 has 16 residues. V shed 7 bases, J shed 2 bases, and the junction held 10 bases outside the gene matches. Germline assignment: CDR1 MDHEN and CDR2 SYDVKM.

J is TRBJ2-4 and V is TRBV3-1; 7 bases match TRBD2. The length of the CDR3 is 16 residues. The V gene end was trimmed by 10 bases and the J gene end by 0 bases; junction bases not matched to a gene: 12. Germline values: CDR1 LGHDT, CDR2 YNNKEL (reference sequence). In DNA, the CDR3 is TGTGCCACCCCCCCAAGCGGGGAACTAGCCAAAAACATTCAGTACTTC. Translation gives CATPPSGELAKNIQYF.

Ten or more counts support this clonotype. J is TRBJ2-5 and V is TRBV15; D might be TRBD1 (6 bases). With 1 base removed from V and 5 bases from J, the gap between germline ends came to 17 bases. This CDR3 region has 16 residues. Looked up from germline, CDR1 is LNHNV and CDR2 is YYDKDF (reference sequence). The CDR3 region is CATSRGLQGPGETQYF. The DNA for the CDR3 is TGTGCCACCAGCAGAGGGTTACAGGGTCCTGGGGAGACCCAGTACTTC.

This clonotype was seen many times. This chain links TRBV6-5 with TRBJ1-5; weak D call: TRBD1 (5 bases). CDR1 and CDR2 (germline): MNHEY, SVGAGI. Trimming took off 0 bases at V and 5 bases at J, with 14 bases between the two ends. This CDR3 spans 16 amino acids. CDR3 bases: TGTGCCAGCAGTTACTCTAGGCTGGGACGGGATCAGCCCCAGCATTTT. It codes for CASSYSRLGRDQPQHF.

This clonotype was picked up many times. The rearrangement joins TRBV23-1 to TRBJ2-2; TRBD2 is a possible D gene (6 bases). TRBV23-1 is treated as an ORF (open reading frame) with a function not yet certain. Trimming shortened V by 7 bases and J by 0 bases, and 27 bases separated the two germline ends. This CDR3 has 20 amino acids. In DNA, the CDR3 is TGCGCCAGCACCCCACGAAGCAGGATACGGCGGGGATCGAACACCGGGGAGCTGTTTTTT. The encoded protein is CASTPRSRIRRGSNTGELFF.

This clonotype appeared many times. The rearrangement links TRBV6-2 or TRBV6-3 to TRBJ2-3; 9 nucleotides align to TRBD2. Trimming took 3 bases from V and 7 from J; bases not matched to a gene: 5. CDR1 MNHEY and CDR2 SVGEGT come from the germline V gene. The CDR3 loop spans 14 amino acids. The CDR3 DNA sequence: TGTGCCAGCAGTTATAGCGGGAGTTCAAATACGCAGTATTTT. Amino acid sequence: CASSYSGSSNTQYF.

The sample holds many counts of this clonotype. The J gene is TRBJ2-4, the V gene TRBV6-2 or TRBV6-3; 8 bases map to TRBD2. CDR1 and CDR2 (germline): MNHEY, SVGEGT. V lost 6 bases to trimming and J lost 6 bases; unmatched junction nucleotides: 7. The CDR3 runs to 14 residues. Here the CDR3 reads CASSPSGRGNIQYF. The CDR3 nucleotides are TGTGCCAGCAGCCCTAGCGGGCGGGGAAACATTCAGTACTTC.